A single sample is the source of the 20 T cell receptor beta chains below, sequenced in a study of T cells expressing NK-cell markers. TCRdb re-called the 5' RACE reads and catalogs CDR3 proteins one per entry, DNA excluded. Across about 450,000 distinct CDR3 sequences, the top ten clones capture 7.3% of the sample. What was sequenced was blood T cells: a sorted CD56 or NKG2C T cell subset, CD4+ or CD8+ T cells, or bulk PBMC T cells (not recorded which). The receptors derive from a woman between 18 and 70 years old in good health.

This chain uses TRBV4-2 with TRBJ2-1; TCRdb calls TRBD1, which cannot be checked without DNA. The CDR3 consists of 17 residues. Germline CDR1 LGHNA, CDR2 YNFKEQ. The CDR3 sequence is CASSRQAGPGGDNEQFF.

The chain uses TRBV6-2 or TRBV6-3 and TRBJ2-3. The CDR3 loop spans 14 amino acids. Germline-derived CDR1 and CDR2 are MNHEY and SVGEGT. The CDR3 sequence is CASSYSTESHTQYF.

The chain joins TRBV7-6 to TRBJ2-1. The CDR3 covers 12 residues. Germline loops: CDR1 SGHVS, CDR2 FNYEAQ. The CDR3 sequence is CASSSTYNEQFF.

The V gene is TRBV12-3 or TRBV12-4, the J gene TRBJ1-1; TCRdb's assignment of TRBD1 cannot be checked, as there is no DNA. This CDR3 contains 15 residues. CDR3: CASSLVLQGFTEAFF.

The rearrangement joins TRBV12-3 or TRBV12-4 to TRBJ1-1; TCRdb reports TRBD1, a call that lacks DNA to check it against. The CDR3 sequence is 13 residues long. This CDR3 reads CASSFVTASEAFF.

The chain couples TRBV4-3 to TRBJ2-1; checking the TCRdb D call of TRBD2 is not possible without DNA. The CDR3 has 17 residues. The germline gives CDR1 LGHNA, CDR2 YSLEER. CDR3 sequence: CASSQEASGSTYNEQFF.

The gene calls are TRBV30 and TRBJ1-1. CDR3 length equals 11 residues. Germline CDR1 reads GTSNPN; CDR2 reads SVGIG (reference sequence). CDR3: CAWSGGSEAFF.

The chain employs TRBV9 and TRBJ2-3; the D call from TCRdb, TRBD2, cannot be confirmed without DNA. CDR3 size: 18 residues. Germline CDR1 is SGDLS and CDR2 is YYNGEE. CDR3 sequence: CASSPRTSGGASTDTQYF.

The rearrangement joins TRBV6-5 to TRBJ2-3; the TCRdb D gene call, TRBD2, has no DNA to confirm it. The germline gives CDR1 MNHEY, CDR2 SVGAGI. This CDR3 region has 19 residues. CDR3 in amino acids: CASSYSNLAGGRATDTQYF.

The gene calls are TRBV15 and TRBJ2-7; TCRdb gives TRBD1 as the D gene, but with no DNA this cannot be confirmed. This CDR3 has 13 residues. Germline V lookup: CDR1 LNHNV, CDR2 YYDKDF (reference sequence). CDR3 loop: CATSPGESYEQYF.

J is TRBJ2-3 and V is TRBV4-1; TCRdb names TRBD2, which stays unverified in the absence of DNA. The CDR3 runs 17 residues. Germline V CDR1 and CDR2: MGHRA, YSYEKL. The CDR3 loop is CASSHVNLGLSTDTQYF.

This chain uses TRBV9 with TRBJ2-5; as DNA is missing, the TRBD2 call by TCRdb cannot be tested. Germline V gene lookup returns CDR1 SGDLS and CDR2 YYNGEE. The CDR3 is 14 residues long. The chain's CDR3 is CASSVETSWETQYF.

The gene calls are TRBV27 and TRBJ2-3; TCRdb indicates TRBD2, and absent DNA this call remains unverified. Germline V CDR1 and CDR2: MNHEY, SMNVEV (reference sequence). The CDR3 is made up of 21 amino acids. This chain's CDR3 is CASSLSRDWGTSGGPTDTQYF.

CDR3 loop: CIGGDTPGEQFF. This chain links TRBV29-1 with TRBJ2-1; TCRdb designates TRBD1, a call that cannot be tested without DNA. The CDR3 totals 12 residues. Per the germline V gene, CDR1 is SQVTM and CDR2 is ANQGSEA.

The rearrangement uses TRBV14 and TRBJ2-5; as DNA is missing, the TRBD1 call by TCRdb cannot be tested. The CDR3 extends over 14 amino acids. In germline, CDR1 is SGHDN, CDR2 FVKESK. CDR3 sequence reads: CASSQVRGRETQYF.

The rearrangement links TRBV6-2 or TRBV6-3 to TRBJ2-7; there is no DNA to check the TCRdb D call of TRBD1. Looked up from germline, CDR1 is MNHEY and CDR2 is SVGEGT. The CDR3 runs 15 residues. CDR3 sequence: CASSPRGQGTYEQYF.

The chain combines TRBV21-1 with TRBJ2-7; with no DNA, the TCRdb D assignment of TRBD1 cannot be verified. TRBV21-1 is flagged as a pseudogene. CDR3 size: 15 residues. The CDR3 protein is CASSNQRDRGSEQYF.

The V and J genes are TRBV15 and TRBJ1-2; TCRdb's D gene call, TRBD1, goes unchecked for lack of DNA. CDR3 length: 14 residues. Germline CDR1 is LNHNV and CDR2 is YYDKDF (reference sequence). This CDR3 reads CATSREGGGYGYTF.

The CDR3 loop reads CASSVGDSNEKLFF. The chain recombines TRBV9 with TRBJ1-4; TCRdb's D gene call, TRBD1, goes unchecked for lack of DNA. Germline V gene lookup returns CDR1 SGDLS and CDR2 YYNGEE. The CDR3 loop spans 14 amino acids. Based on the CDR3 plus reference TRBV9 and TRBJ1-4, the full variable domain is DSGVTQTPKHLITATGQRVTLRCSPRSGDLSVYWYQQSLDQGLQFLIQYYNGEERAKGNILERFSAQQFPDLHSELNLSSLELGDSALYFCASSVGDSNEKLFFGSGTQLSVL.

V usage is TRBV11-1 and J usage is TRBJ2-2; the D gene TCRdb calls, TRBD1, cannot be checked with no DNA. Germline V gives CDR1 SGHAT, CDR2 FQDESV (reference sequence). CDR3 length: 16 residues. CDR3 residues: CASSLGTGKNTGELFF.